The 32 T cell receptor beta chains below come from one sample, sequenced in a study of response to subunit inactivated influenza vaccine. TCRdb re-called the RT-PCR reads through MiXCR, storing one row per CDR3 protein. The repertoire holds hundreds of thousands of distinct CDR3 sequences, with approximately 14% as singletons. Source: PBMCs from blood, taken about 13 days after vaccination. Receptor source: a man aged 50 to 60 who received an inactivated influenza vaccine.

This clonotype was counted only a few times. The V call is TRBV12-3 or TRBV12-4, the J call TRBJ2-5, with 8 bases identical to TRBD2. The CDR3 contains 15 residues. J gave up 7 bases and V 2 bases, and 9 bases lay outside the gene matches. CDR3 loop: CASSLSSGGQGTQYF. The CDR3 nucleotides are TGTGCCAGCAGTTTAAGTTCGGGGGGGCAGGGGACCCAGTACTTC.

This clonotype has a count of ten or more. The J gene is TRBJ2-5, the V gene TRBV10-3; TRBD2 agrees at 8 bases. Germline CDR1 and CDR2: ENHRY and SYGVKD. The V gene end was trimmed by 0 bases and the J gene end by 1 base; junction bases not matched to a gene: 13. The CDR3 is made up of 19 amino acids. CDR3 nucleotide sequence: TGTGCCATCAGTGAGTCTTTATCGGGGAGCGGGGGTCTCCAAGAGACCCAGTACTTC. Translating gives CAISESLSGSGGLQETQYF.

The chain couples TRBV28 to TRBJ2-5, with D perhaps matching TRBD2 (6 bases). The germline V gene encodes CDR1 MDHEN and CDR2 SYDVKM. The V end lost 8 bases, the J end lost 7 bases, and 17 bases lay between the germline ends. This CDR3 is 13 amino acids long. The CDR3, as DNA: TGTGCCAGCCGGACGGGAGTCTATGCGACCCAGTACTTC. It yields the protein CASRTGVYATQYF.

The chain is built from TRBV27 and TRBJ2-7; TRBD2 matches at 16 bases. This CDR3 spans 21 amino acids. The V gene's germline CDR1 is MNHEY and CDR2 SMNVEV (reference sequence). With V trimmed by 3 bases and J by 4 bases, 18 bases remained unmatched. The DNA for the CDR3 is TGTGCCAGCAGTTTGCGGCTCATCTCCGGGACTAGCGGGGGGGCGGTATACGAGCAGTACTTC. Amino acid sequence: CASSLRLISGTSGGAVYEQYF.

This clonotype was observed a few times. The CDR3 protein is CSASKRGPLAEQYF. The CDR3 nucleotides read TGCAGTGCTAGTAAACGGGGGCCCTTGGCGGAGCAGTACTTC. This chain connects TRBV20-1 to TRBJ2-7, with D possibly called TRBD1 or TRBD2 (6 bases each). The CDR3 covers 14 residues. Germline CDR1 reads DFQATT; CDR2 reads SNEGSKA (reference sequence). Trimming cost V 3 bases and J 7 bases, with 19 bases left between them.

The chain uses TRBV6-5 and TRBJ2-3; possibly TRBD1 for D (5 bases). Germline values: CDR1 MNHEY, CDR2 SVGAGI. Trimming pared 5 bases from V and 2 bases from J, leaving 11 bases between. CDR3 length equals 14 residues. The CDR3 here is CASSIGQVTDTQYF. CDR3 bases: TGTGCCAGCAGTATAGGACAAGTCACAGATACGCAGTATTTT.

This clonotype has a handful of counts. The chain employs TRBV6-2 or TRBV6-3 and TRBJ1-2; 7 bases agree with TRBD1. Trimming cost V 6 bases and J 2 bases; bases outside gene matches: 3. Germline CDR1 is MNHEY and CDR2 is SVGEGT. The CDR3 totals 13 residues. For the CDR3, the DNA is TGTGCCAGCAGGGGGGACAGCAACTATGGCTACACCTTC. Translating gives CASRGDSNYGYTF.

This clonotype appeared many times. The V and J genes are TRBV12-3 or TRBV12-4 and TRBJ1-5; D not certain. V was pared by 1 base and J by 9 bases, with 10 bases between. The CDR3 has 13 amino acids. DNA for the CDR3: TGTGCCAGCAGTTTAGACAGAGGATTGCCCCAGCATTTT. Translated, it gives CASSLDRGLPQHF.

This clonotype was seen a handful of times. The V gene is TRBV7-3, the J gene TRBJ2-5; 10 bases are shared with TRBD2. The CDR3 is 16 residues long. Trimming took 3 bases from V and 5 from J; bases not matched to a gene: 9. The germline CDR1 and CDR2 sequences are SGHTA and FQGTGA. CDR3 nucleotide sequence: TGTGCCAGCAGCTTGGGTGGTAGCGGGAGGTTTGAGACCCAGTACTTC. Protein sequence: CASSLGGSGRFETQYF.

The chain is built from TRBV5-1 and TRBJ2-5; maybe TRBD1 (6 bases). CDR3 length: 14 amino acids. V shed 4 bases and J shed 3 bases, with 13 bases lying between them. The germline V gene has CDR1 SGHRS and CDR2 YFSETQ. The CDR3 region is CASSILRTEETQYF. The CDR3 DNA reads as TGCGCCAGCAGCATTTTAAGGACAGAAGAGACCCAGTACTTC.

This clonotype was seen only a few times. The chain recombines TRBV4-3 with TRBJ2-7; 9 bases are shared with TRBD1. The CDR3 totals 15 residues. V lost 1 base to trimming and J lost 2 bases; unmatched junction nucleotides: 3. The germline CDR1 and CDR2 sequences are LGHNA and YSLEER. CDR3 in DNA: TGCGCCAGCAGCCAAGCGGGACAGGGTACCTACGAGCAGTACTTC. Translating gives CASSQAGQGTYEQYF.

V usage is TRBV9 and J usage is TRBJ2-3; TRBD2 matches 8 bases. The CDR3 consists of 16 residues. V dropped 4 bases and J dropped 0; count of bases not matched to a gene: 7. Germline V CDR1 and CDR2: SGDLS, YYNGEE. The CDR3 bases are TGTGCCAGCAGCCCCAGCGGGGGAGGGAGCACAGATACGCAGTATTTT. This encodes CASSPSGGGSTDTQYF.

This clonotype was observed a handful of times. The rearrangement links TRBV12-3 or TRBV12-4 to TRBJ1-6, with TRBD1 as a possible D gene (6 bases). Trimming left V 5 bases short and J 7 bases short, with 12 bases between. The CDR3 consists of 14 residues. The CDR3 protein is CASSPGAGNSPLHF. The CDR3 DNA follows: TGTGCCAGCAGTCCAGGGGCAGGGAATTCACCCCTCCACTTT.

This clonotype was counted many times. The V and J genes are TRBV7-2 and TRBJ2-4, with 11 bases lining up with TRBD2. Per the germline V gene, CDR1 is SGHTA and CDR2 is FQGNSA. This CDR3 has 17 residues. Germline trimming cut 4 bases from V and 0 bases from J; bases unmatched to any gene: 5. In DNA, the CDR3 is TGTGCCAGCAGCTCCTGGACTAGCGGGCTAGCCAAAAACATTCAGTACTTC. This gives the protein CASSSWTSGLAKNIQYF.

Only a few counts were recorded for this clonotype. This chain joins TRBV12-3 or TRBV12-4 and TRBJ2-7; D not certain. V was shortened by 5 bases and J by 0 bases, with 17 bases between the two germline ends. The CDR3 extends over 16 amino acids. The CDR3 sequence: CASSPDFPESSYEQYF. The CDR3 coding sequence is TGTGCCAGCAGTCCCGATTTCCCGGAGAGCTCCTACGAGCAGTACTTC.

The chain carries TRBV20-1 and TRBJ2-1; tentative D call: TRBD2 (5 bases). The CDR3 runs 13 residues. V lost 8 bases to trimming and J lost 4 bases, with 15 bases between them. Germline V gives CDR1 DFQATT, CDR2 SNEGSKA (reference sequence). The CDR3 here is CSRYKREYNEQFF. The CDR3 nucleotides are TGCAGTCGTTATAAGAGGGAGTACAATGAGCAGTTCTTC.

The chain combines TRBV5-6 with TRBJ2-3, with D possibly TRBD2 on 5 matching bases. The CDR3 has 14 amino acids. Germline CDR1 reads SGHDT; CDR2 reads YYEEEE. Trimming cost V 4 bases and J 6 bases, with 15 bases left between them. The CDR3 DNA sequence: TGTGCCAGCAGCACGGGATCATCCGGGGATACGCAGTATTTT. It encodes CASSTGSSGDTQYF.

This clonotype was counted between two and nine times. The rearrangement joins TRBV10-3 to TRBJ1-4; 9 positions match TRBD1. The V gene's germline CDR1 is ENHRY and CDR2 SYGVKD. V dropped 3 bases and J dropped 7; count of bases not matched to a gene: 6. The CDR3 is 15 residues long. The CDR3 sequence is CAISDPGTGTEKLFF. DNA for the CDR3: TGTGCCATCAGTGATCCCGGGACAGGGACTGAAAAACTGTTTTTT.

This clonotype was seen many times. The V gene is TRBV4-2, the J gene TRBJ2-4, with D unclear. V was pared by 1 base and J by 0 bases, with 4 bases between. This CDR3 region has 14 residues. Germline values: CDR1 LGHNA, CDR2 YNFKEQ. The CDR3 is CASSQVLAKNIQYF. The DNA of the CDR3 is TGTGCCAGCAGCCAAGTGCTAGCCAAAAACATTCAGTACTTC.

At least ten counts were recorded for this clonotype. V and J are TRBV6-5 and TRBJ2-2, with D maybe TRBD1 (5 bases). Germline V gene data show CDR1 as MNHEY and CDR2 as SVGAGI. The CDR3 consists of 14 residues. V was cut by 6 bases and J by 0 bases, with 8 bases left in between. The chain's CDR3 is CASRYRTNTGELFF. The CDR3 DNA reads TGTGCCAGCAGATACAGGACGAACACCGGGGAGCTGTTTTTT.

This clonotype was observed a few times. The V and J genes are TRBV4-2 and TRBJ2-7; tentative D call: TRBD2 (5 bases). Germline V gene sequence: CDR1 LGHNA, CDR2 YNFKEQ. The CDR3 runs 14 residues. Trimming took 5 bases from V and 1 from J, leaving 12 bases between them. For the CDR3, the DNA is TGTGCCAGCAGCTTTAAGGACTCGTCCTACGAGCAGTACTTC. Amino acid sequence: CASSFKDSSYEQYF.

The chain joins TRBV4-1 to TRBJ2-2; D gene uncertain. Germline CDR1 reads MGHRA; CDR2 reads YSYEKL. V was cut by 1 base and J by 2 bases, with 8 bases left in between. This CDR3 has 15 amino acids. This CDR3 reads CASSQVGDNTGELFF. In DNA, the CDR3 is TGCGCCAGCAGCCAAGTTGGAGATAACACCGGGGAGCTGTTTTTT.

This clonotype was counted a few times. The chain recombines TRBV30 with TRBJ1-2; TRBD1 matches at 10 bases. The CDR3 runs to 17 residues. The V gene end was trimmed by 0 bases and the J gene end by 3 bases; junction bases not matched to a gene: 10. Germline V lookup: CDR1 GTSNPN, CDR2 SVGIG (reference sequence). The CDR3: CAWSVLRGTGVYYGYTF. CDR3 coding DNA: TGTGCCTGGAGTGTTCTGCGAGGGACAGGGGTCTACTATGGCTACACCTTC.

This clonotype has at least ten counts. The V call is TRBV3-1, the J call TRBJ1-5, with a tentative D call TRBD1 (5 bases). The V end was cut by 1 base, the J end by 9 bases, with 7 bases between. The germline CDR1 and CDR2 sequences are LGHDT and YNNKEL (reference sequence). The CDR3 is made up of 12 amino acids. This chain's CDR3 is CASSQGGGPQHF. The CDR3 DNA sequence: TGTGCCAGCAGCCAAGGGGGGGGGCCCCAGCATTTT. The whole variable domain, remainder taken from reference TRBV3-1 and TRBJ1-5, is DTAVSQTPKYLVTQMGNDKSIKCEQNLGHDTMYWYKQDSKKFLKIMFSYNNKELIINETVPNRFSPKSPDKAHLNLHINSLELGDSAVYFCASSQGGGPQHFGDGTRLSIL.

This rearrangement joins TRBV3-1 to TRBJ2-1; TRBD1 is a possible D gene (5 bases). Germline assignment: CDR1 LGHDT and CDR2 YNNKEL (reference sequence). V lost 4 bases to trimming and J lost 7 bases, with 11 bases between them. The length of the CDR3 is 13 residues. The CDR3 reads CASSPPQGNEQFF. The CDR3 DNA reads TGTGCCAGCAGCCCCCCCCAGGGAAATGAGCAGTTCTTC.

A few counts support this clonotype. The V call is TRBV10-3, the J call TRBJ1-2; the D gene is possibly TRBD1 (6 bases). Germline lookup yields CDR1 ENHRY and CDR2 SYGVKD. V lost 4 bases, J lost 4 bases, and 16 bases lay in between. The CDR3 is 15 residues long. The CDR3 DNA reads TGTGCCATCAGTGTCCGGGACATAACTTCCTATGGCTACACCTTC. Its protein product is CAISVRDITSYGYTF.

The chain has TRBV20-1 and TRBJ2-4; D unclear. The CDR3 is made up of 12 amino acids. Looked up from germline, CDR1 is DFQATT and CDR2 is SNEGSKA (reference sequence). The V end was cut by 6 bases, the J end by 9 bases, with 15 bases between. The CDR3 nucleotides read TGCAGTGCCCGTGAGGATAGAAGCATTCAGTACTTC. This codes for CSAREDRSIQYF.

This clonotype showed up just a few times. The chain employs TRBV6-5 and TRBJ2-3; possible D gene TRBD2, 6 bases. The germline V gene has CDR1 MNHEY and CDR2 SVGAGI. The CDR3 is made up of 12 amino acids. The germline V and J ends were trimmed by 6 bases and 8 bases, with 12 bases remaining between them. CDR3 nucleotide sequence: TGTGCCAGCAGAATGGCGGGGTCTACGCAGTATTTT. Protein product: CASRMAGSTQYF.

The J gene is TRBJ2-3, the V gene TRBV11-3; the D gene could be TRBD1 or TRBD2 (6 bases each). Between the trimmed V and J ends, which lost 4 bases and 1 base, there was a span of 18 bases. Germline CDR1 and CDR2: SGHNT and YENEEA. This CDR3 region has 17 residues. The CDR3 sequence: CASSSTEGVHGTDTQYF. The DNA for the CDR3 is TGTGCCAGCAGCTCGACGGAGGGGGTGCACGGCACAGATACGCAGTATTTT.

This chain joins TRBV16 and TRBJ2-5; no clear D gene. Trimming took 0 bases from V and 7 from J, leaving 9 bases between them. CDR1 and CDR2 from the germline V gene are KGHSY and FQNENV. The CDR3 length is 13 residues. CDR3: CASSQSSPGTQYF. CDR3 coding DNA: TGTGCCAGCAGCCAATCTTCGCCAGGGACCCAGTACTTC.

This clonotype has a handful of counts. The chain links TRBV2 to TRBJ2-5; 9 bases agree with TRBD2. J gave up 4 bases and V 7 bases, and 10 bases lay outside the gene matches. This CDR3 contains 15 residues. Looked up from germline, CDR1 is SNHLY and CDR2 is FYNNEI. The CDR3 bases are TGTGCCAGCACTAGGAATAGCGGGAGAGGAGAGACCCAGTACTTC. It yields the protein CASTRNSGRGETQYF.

This clonotype was seen only a few times. The chain employs TRBV20-1 and TRBJ1-4; D gene ambiguous. V gave up 6 bases and J gave up 4 bases, with 6 bases separating them. The germline V gene encodes CDR1 DFQATT and CDR2 SNEGSKA (reference sequence). The CDR3 covers 11 residues. The CDR3 reads CSARNNEKLFF. The CDR3 nucleotides read TGCAGTGCGAGAAATAATGAAAAACTGTTTTTT.